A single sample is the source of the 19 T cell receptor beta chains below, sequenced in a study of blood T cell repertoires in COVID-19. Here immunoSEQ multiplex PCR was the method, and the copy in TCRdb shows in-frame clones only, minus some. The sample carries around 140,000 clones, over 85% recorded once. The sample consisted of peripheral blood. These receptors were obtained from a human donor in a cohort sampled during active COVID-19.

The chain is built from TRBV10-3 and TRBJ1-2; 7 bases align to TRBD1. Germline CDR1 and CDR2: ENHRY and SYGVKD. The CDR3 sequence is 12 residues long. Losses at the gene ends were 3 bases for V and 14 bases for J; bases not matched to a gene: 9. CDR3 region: CAISDDRVKWTF. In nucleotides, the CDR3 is TGTGCCATCAGTGATGACAGGGTCAAATGGACCTTC.

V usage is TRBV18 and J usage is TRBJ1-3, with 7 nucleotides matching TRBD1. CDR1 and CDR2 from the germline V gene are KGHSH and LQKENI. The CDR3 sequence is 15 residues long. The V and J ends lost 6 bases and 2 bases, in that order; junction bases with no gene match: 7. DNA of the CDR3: TGTGCCAGCTCCCTTGCAGGGGGTACTGGAAACACCATATATTTT. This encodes CASSLAGGTGNTIYF.

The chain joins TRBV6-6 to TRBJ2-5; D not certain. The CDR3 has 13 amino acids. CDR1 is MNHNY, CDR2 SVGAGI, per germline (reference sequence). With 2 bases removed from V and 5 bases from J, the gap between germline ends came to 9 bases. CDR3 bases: TGTGCCAGCAGTTACATGGCGAGGGAGACCCAGTACTTC. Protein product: CASSYMARETQYF.

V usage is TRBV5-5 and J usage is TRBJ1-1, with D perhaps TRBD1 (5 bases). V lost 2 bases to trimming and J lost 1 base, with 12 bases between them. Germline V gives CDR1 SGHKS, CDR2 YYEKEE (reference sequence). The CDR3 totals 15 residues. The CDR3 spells CASSFKGPPNTEAFF. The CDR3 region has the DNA TGTGCCAGCAGCTTTAAGGGGCCCCCGAACACTGAAGCTTTCTTT. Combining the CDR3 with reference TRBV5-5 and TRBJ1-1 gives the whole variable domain DAGVTQSPTHLIKTRGQQVTLRCSPISGHKSVSWYQQVLGQGPQFIFQYYEKEERGRGNFPDRFSARQFPNYSSELNVNALLLGDSALYLCASSFKGPPNTEAFFGQGTRLTVV.

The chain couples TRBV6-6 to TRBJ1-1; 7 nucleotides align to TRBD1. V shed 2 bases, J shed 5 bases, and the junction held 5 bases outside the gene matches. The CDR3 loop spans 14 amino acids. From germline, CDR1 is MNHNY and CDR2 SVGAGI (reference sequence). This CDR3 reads CASSYTGVWTEAFF. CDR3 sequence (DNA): TGTGCCAGCAGTTACACAGGGGTTTGGACTGAAGCTTTCTTT.

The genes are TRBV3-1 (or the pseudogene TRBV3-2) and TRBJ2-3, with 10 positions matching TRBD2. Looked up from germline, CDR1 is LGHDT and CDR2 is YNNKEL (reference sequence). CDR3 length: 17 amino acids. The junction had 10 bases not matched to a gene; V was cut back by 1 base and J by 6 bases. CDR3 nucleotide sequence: TGTGCCAGCAGCCAAGGCCCCACTAGCGGGGAGCGCGATACGCAGTATTTT. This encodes CASSQGPTSGERDTQYF.

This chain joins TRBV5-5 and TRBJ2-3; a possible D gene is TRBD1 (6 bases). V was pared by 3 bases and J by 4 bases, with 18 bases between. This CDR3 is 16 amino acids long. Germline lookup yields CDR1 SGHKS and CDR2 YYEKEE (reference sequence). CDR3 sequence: CASSSRAITGSDTQYF. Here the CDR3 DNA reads TGTGCCAGCAGCTCCCGAGCGATTACAGGGTCAGATACGCAGTATTTT.

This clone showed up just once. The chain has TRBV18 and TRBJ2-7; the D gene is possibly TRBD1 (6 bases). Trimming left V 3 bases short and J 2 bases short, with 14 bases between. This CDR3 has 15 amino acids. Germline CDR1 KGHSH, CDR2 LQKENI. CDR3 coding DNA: TGTGCCAGCTCACCGCCGGGACATCTCCCCTACGAGCAGTACTTC. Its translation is CASSPPGHLPYEQYF.

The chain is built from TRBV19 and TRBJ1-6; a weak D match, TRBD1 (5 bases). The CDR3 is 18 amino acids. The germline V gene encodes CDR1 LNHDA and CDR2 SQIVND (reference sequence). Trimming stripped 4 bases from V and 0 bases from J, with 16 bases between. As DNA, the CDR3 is TGTGCCAGTAGTAACAATATGGGGCTGAGCTCCTATAATTCACCCCTCCACTTT. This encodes CASSNNMGLSSYNSPLHF.

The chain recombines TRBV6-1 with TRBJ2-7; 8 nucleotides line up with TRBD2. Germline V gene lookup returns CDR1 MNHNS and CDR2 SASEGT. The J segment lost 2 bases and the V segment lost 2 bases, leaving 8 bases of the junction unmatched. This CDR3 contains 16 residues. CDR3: CASSESRTSRAYEQYF. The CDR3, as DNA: TGTGCCAGCAGTGAATCTAGGACTAGCAGGGCCTACGAGCAGTACTTC.

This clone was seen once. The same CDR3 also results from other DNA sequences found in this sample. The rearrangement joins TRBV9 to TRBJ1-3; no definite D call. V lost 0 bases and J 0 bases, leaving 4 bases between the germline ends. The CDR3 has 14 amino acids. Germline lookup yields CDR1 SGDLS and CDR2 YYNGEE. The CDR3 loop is CASSVASSGNTIYF. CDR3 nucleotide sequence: TGTGCCAGCAGCGTAGCTAGCTCTGGAAACACCATATATTTT.

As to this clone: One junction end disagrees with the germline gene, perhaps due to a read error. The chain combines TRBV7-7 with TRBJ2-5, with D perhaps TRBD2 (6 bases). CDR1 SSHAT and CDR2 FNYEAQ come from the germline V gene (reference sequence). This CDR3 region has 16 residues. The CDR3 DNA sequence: TGTGCTAGCAGCTTAGGGGCCCCGGGGAGGTCGGAGACCCAGTACTTC. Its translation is CASSLGAPGRSETQYF. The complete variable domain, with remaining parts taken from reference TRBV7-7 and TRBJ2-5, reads GAGVSQSPRYKVTKRGQDVTLRCDPISSHATLYWYQQALGQGPEFLTYFNYEAQPDKSGLPSDRFSAERPEGSISTLTIQRTEQRDSAMYRCASSLGAPGRSETQYFGPGTRLLVL.

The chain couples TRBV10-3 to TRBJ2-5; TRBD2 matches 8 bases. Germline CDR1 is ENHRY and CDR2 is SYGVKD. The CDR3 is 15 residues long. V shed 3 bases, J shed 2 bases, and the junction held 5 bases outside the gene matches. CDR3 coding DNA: TGTGCCATCAGTGAAAGCGGGGGACCTCAAGAGACCCAGTACTTC. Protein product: CAISESGGPQETQYF.

The CDR3 coding sequence is TGTGCCAGCAGCTCCAATAGTCGGGAGACCCAGTACTTC. Amino acids: CASSSNSRETQYF. J is TRBJ2-5 and V is TRBV11-2; D ambiguous. CDR3 length: 13 residues. Trimming removed 4 bases from V and 5 bases from J, with 11 bases in between. Germline V lookup: CDR1 SGHAT, CDR2 FQNNGV.

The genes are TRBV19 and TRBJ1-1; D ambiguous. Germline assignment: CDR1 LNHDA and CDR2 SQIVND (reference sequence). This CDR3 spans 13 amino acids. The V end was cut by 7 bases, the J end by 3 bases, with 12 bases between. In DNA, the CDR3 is TGTGCCAGTAAACGCGGATGGGACACTGAAGCTTTCTTT. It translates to CASKRGWDTEAFF.

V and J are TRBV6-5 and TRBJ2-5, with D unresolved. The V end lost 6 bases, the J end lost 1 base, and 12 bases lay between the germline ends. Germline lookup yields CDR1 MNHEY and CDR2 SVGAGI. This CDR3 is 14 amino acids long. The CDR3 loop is CASSRRGLQETQYF. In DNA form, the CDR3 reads TGTGCCAGCAGCCGACGAGGCCTCCAAGAGACCCAGTACTTC.

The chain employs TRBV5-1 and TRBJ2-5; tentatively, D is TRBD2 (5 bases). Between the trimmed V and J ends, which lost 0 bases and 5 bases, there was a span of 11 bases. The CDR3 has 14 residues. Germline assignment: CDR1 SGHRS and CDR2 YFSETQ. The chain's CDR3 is CASSLVPSRETQYF. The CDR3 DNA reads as TGCGCCAGCAGCTTGGTGCCTAGCCGTGAGACCCAGTACTTC.

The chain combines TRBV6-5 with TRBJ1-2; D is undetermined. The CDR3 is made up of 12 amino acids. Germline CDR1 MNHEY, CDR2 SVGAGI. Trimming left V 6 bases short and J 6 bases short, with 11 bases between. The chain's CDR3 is CASRGDSDGYTF. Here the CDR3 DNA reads TGTGCCAGCAGGGGAGATTCGGATGGCTACACCTTC.

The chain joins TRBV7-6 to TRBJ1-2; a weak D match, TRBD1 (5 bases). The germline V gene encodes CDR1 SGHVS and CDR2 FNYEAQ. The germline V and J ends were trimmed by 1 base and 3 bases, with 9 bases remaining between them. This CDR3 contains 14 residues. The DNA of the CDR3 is TGTGCCAGCAGCTTAGGCAGGGAAGACTATGGCTACACCTTC. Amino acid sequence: CASSLGREDYGYTF.